This entry describes one T cell receptor beta chain. Preparing the TCRbeta library involved the use of unique molecular identifiers. One entry per CDR3 protein, called by TCRdb with MiXCR from the PCR reads. Of some 300,000 distinct CDR3 sequences listed, 9% to 12% are singletons. These data belong to a study of T-cell reconstitution after alpha-beta-depleted transplantation in children. In germline, CDR1 is SEHNR, CDR2 FQNEAQ (reference sequence). The V end lost 5 bases, the J end lost 8 bases, and 12 bases lay between the germline ends. The CDR3 spans 12 residues. The clonotype originates from a human donor who donated a stem cell graft to a child with acute lymphoblastic leukemia. The rearrangement joins TRBV7-9 to TRBJ1-2; D gene unclear. The sequenced sample was PBMCs from the stem cell graft donor, obtained from the stem cell graft. The CDR3 DNA sequence: TGTGCCAGCAGCGCCCTTACTGGCGGCTACACCTTC. This sequence encodes CASSALTGGYTF.